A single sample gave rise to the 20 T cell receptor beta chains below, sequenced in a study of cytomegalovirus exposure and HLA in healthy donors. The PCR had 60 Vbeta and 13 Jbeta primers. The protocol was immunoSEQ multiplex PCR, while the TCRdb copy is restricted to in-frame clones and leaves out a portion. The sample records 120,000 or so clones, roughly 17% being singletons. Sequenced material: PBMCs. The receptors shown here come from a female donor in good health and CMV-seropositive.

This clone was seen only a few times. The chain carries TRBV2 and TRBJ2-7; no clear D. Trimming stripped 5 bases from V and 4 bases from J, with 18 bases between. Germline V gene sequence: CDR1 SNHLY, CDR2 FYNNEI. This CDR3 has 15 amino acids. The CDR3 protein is CASSSRLPSPYEQYF. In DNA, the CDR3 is TGTGCCAGCAGTTCCAGACTTCCCTCTCCGTACGAGCAGTACTTC.

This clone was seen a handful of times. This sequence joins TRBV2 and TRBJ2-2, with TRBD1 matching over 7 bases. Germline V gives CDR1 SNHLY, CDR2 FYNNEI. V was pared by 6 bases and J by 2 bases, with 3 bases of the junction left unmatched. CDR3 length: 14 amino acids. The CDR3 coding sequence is TGTGCCAGCAGGGGACAGCTAAACACCGGGGAGCTGTTTTTT. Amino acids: CASRGQLNTGELFF.

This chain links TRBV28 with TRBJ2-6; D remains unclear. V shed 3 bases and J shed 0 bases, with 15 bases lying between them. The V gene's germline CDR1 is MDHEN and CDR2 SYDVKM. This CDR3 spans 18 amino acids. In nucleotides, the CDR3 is TGTGCCAGCAGTTTGCGTCAGCGCCACCTCTCTGGGGCCAACGTCCTGACTTTC. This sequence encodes CASSLRQRHLSGANVLTF.

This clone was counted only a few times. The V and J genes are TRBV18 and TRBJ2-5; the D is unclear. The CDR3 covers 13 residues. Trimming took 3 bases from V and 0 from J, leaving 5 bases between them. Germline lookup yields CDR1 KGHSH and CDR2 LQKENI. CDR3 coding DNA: TGTGCCAGCTCACCTTCGTACCAAGAGACCCAGTACTTC. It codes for CASSPSYQETQYF.

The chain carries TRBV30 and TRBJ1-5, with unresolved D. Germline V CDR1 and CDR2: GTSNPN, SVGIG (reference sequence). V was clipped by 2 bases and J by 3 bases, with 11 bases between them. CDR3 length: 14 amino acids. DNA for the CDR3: TGTGCCTGGAGTTCCCCGGGGAACAATCAGCCCCAGCATTTT. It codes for CAWSSPGNNQPQHF.

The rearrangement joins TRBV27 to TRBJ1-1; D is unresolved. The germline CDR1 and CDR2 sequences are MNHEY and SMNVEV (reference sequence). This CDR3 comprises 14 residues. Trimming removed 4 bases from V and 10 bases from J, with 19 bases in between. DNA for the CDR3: TGTGCCAGCAGTTCGCTCGTTACGGGAAGGCGAGCTTTCTTT. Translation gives CASSSLVTGRRAFF.

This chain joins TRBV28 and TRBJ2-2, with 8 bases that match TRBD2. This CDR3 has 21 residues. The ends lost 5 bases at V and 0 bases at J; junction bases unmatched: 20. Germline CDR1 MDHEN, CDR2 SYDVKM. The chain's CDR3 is CASSRSGGYVYPLTNTGELFF. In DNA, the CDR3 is TGTGCCAGCAGTCGAAGCGGGGGCTACGTCTACCCATTGACGAACACCGGGGAGCTGTTTTTT.

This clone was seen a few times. The CDR3 DNA follows: TGTGCCAGTAGTATTTTGGGGGGACAGGGATTCTACGAGCAGTACTTC. Amino acids: CASSILGGQGFYEQYF. The rearrangement links TRBV19 to TRBJ2-7; 9 nucleotides line up with TRBD1. The CDR3 has 16 amino acids. Germline V gene data show CDR1 as LNHDA and CDR2 as SQIVND (reference sequence). The J segment lost 3 bases and the V segment lost 3 bases, leaving 9 bases of the junction unmatched.

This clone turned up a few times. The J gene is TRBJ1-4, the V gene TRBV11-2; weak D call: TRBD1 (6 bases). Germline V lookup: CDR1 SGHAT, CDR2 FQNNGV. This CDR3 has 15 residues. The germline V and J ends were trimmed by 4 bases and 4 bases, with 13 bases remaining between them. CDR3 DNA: TGTGCCAGCAGCTCTACAGGGTTTGGTAATGAAAAACTGTTTTTT. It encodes CASSSTGFGNEKLFF.

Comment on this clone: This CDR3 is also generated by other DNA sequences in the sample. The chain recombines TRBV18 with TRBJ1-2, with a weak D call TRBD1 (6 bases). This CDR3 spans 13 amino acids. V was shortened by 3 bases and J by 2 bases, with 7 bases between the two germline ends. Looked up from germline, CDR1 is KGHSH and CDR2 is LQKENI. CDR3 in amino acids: CASSPTGNYGYTF. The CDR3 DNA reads TGTGCCAGCTCACCGACAGGAAACTATGGCTACACCTTC.

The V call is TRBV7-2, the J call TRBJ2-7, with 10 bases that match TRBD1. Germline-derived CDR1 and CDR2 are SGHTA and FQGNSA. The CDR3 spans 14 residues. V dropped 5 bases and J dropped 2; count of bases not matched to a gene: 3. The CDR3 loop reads CASSRDRGAYEQYF. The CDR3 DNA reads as TGTGCCAGCAGCCGGGACAGGGGAGCCTACGAGCAGTACTTC.

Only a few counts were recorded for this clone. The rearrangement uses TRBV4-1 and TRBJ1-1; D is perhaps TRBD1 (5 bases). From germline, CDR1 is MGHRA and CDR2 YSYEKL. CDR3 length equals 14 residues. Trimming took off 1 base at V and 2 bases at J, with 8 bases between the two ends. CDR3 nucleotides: TGCGCCAGCAGCCAAGCGACAGTCAACACTGAAGCTTTCTTT. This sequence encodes CASSQATVNTEAFF.

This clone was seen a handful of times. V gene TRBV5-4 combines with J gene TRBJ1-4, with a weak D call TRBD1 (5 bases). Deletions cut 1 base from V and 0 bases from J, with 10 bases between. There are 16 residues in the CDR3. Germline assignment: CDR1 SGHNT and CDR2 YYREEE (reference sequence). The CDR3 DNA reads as TGTGCCAGCAGCTTGTTCGGGGGTGCAACTAATGAAAAACTGTTTTTT. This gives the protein CASSLFGGATNEKLFF.

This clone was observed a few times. CDR3 in amino acids: CASKDRAQTYNSPLHF. Written as DNA, the CDR3 is TGTGCCAGCAAGGACAGGGCCCAGACCTATAATTCACCCCTCCACTTT. This chain uses TRBV21-1 with TRBJ1-6; the D segment call TRBD1 is taken from the table without a DNA check. TRBV21-1 is a documented pseudogene. CDR3 length: 16 amino acids.

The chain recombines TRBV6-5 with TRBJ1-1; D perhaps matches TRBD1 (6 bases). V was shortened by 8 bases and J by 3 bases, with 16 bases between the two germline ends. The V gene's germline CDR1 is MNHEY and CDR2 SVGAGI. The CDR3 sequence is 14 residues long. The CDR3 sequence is CASVGGGEDTEAFF. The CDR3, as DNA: TGTGCCAGCGTTGGCGGGGGCGAGGACACTGAAGCTTTCTTT.

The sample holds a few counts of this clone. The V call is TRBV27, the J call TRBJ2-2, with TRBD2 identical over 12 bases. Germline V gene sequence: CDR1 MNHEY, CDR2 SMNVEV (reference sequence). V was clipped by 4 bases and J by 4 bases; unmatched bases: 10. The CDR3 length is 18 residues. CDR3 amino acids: CASSSLTSGRGLTGELFF. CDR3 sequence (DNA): TGTGCCAGCAGTTCCCTGACTAGCGGGAGAGGACTCACCGGGGAGCTGTTTTTT.

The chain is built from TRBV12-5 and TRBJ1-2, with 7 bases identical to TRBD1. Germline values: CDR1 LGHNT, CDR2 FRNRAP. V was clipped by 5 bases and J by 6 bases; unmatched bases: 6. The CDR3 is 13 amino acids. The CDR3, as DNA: TGTGCTAGTGGTCCCGGGACAGCCGATGGCTACACCTTC. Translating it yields CASGPGTADGYTF.

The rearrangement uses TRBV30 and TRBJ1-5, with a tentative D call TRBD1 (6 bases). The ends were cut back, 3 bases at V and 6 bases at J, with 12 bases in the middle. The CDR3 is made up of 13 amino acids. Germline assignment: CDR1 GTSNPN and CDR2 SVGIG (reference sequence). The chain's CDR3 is CAWSRGSSQPQHF. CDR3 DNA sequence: TGTGCCTGGAGCAGGGGTTCGAGTCAGCCCCAGCATTTT.

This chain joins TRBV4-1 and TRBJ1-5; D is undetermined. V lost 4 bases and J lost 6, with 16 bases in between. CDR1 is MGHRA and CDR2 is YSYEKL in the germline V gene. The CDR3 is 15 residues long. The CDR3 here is CASSLRQGAGQPQHF. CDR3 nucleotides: TGCGCCAGCAGCCTCCGGCAAGGCGCGGGTCAGCCCCAGCATTTT.

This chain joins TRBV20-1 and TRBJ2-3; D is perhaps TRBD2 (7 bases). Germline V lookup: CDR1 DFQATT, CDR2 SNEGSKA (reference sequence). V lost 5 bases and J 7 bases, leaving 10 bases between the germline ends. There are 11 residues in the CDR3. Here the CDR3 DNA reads TGCAGTGCTGGGGGGGGCCATACGCAGTATTTT. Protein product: CSAGGGHTQYF.